This is a list of T cell receptor beta chains from one sample in a study of cytomegalovirus exposure and HLA in healthy donors. TCRdb's table, derived via immunoSEQ multiplex PCR, lists solely in-frame clones and lacks some. Among 50,000 or so clones listed, roughly 72% were seen once. Material: PBMCs. Receptors originate from a woman aged 50 to 60 in good health and CMV-seronegative. Each CDR3 is given with its conserved first and last residue. The D gene is left open where the match is weak. A clone size is listed for some rows: how often the clone was seen (once, few, many), or a class if it is expanded.

v_gene	j_gene	abundance	len	d_gene	CDR3nt	CDR3aa
TRBV7-8	TRBJ2-3	-	14	TRBD2	TGTGCCAGTTCGGGGGGGGCTAGCACAGATACGCAGTATTTT	CASSGGASTDTQYF
TRBV7-2	TRBJ2-5	-	14	-	TGTGCCAGCAGCTCCACAGGGCCAGAGGTGACCCAGTACTTC	CASSSTGPEVTQYF
TRBV7-3	TRBJ2-1	-	13	TRBD1	TGTGCCAGCAGCCCGACAGGGGACAATGAGCAGTTCTTC	CASSPTGDNEQFF
TRBV6-1	TRBJ2-1	-	13	TRBD2	TGTGCCAGCAGGACTGGAATAGCGGGATTCGTATTCTTC	CASRTGIAGFVFF
TRBV28	TRBJ2-7	few	10	-	TGTGCCAGCAGAGGCGGGGTGCAGTACTTC	CASRGGVQYF
TRBV5-6	TRBJ1-3	few	14	-	TGTGCCAGCAGCTTGACAGAATTTGGAAACACCATATATTTT	CASSLTEFGNTIYF
TRBV19	TRBJ2-4	few	17	TRBD1	TGTGCCAGTAGTTCGCTACAGGGGGTGTTAGCCAAAAACATTCAGTACTTC	CASSSLQGVLAKNIQYF
TRBV30	TRBJ1-1	few	14	TRBD1	TGTGCCTGGGGTCCTCGACAGGGCGGCACTGAAGCTTTCTTT	CAWGPRQGGTEAFF
TRBV29-1	TRBJ2-7	few	13	TRBD1	TGCAGCGTTGTTGACGGACAGGTTACCGAGCAGTACTTC	CSVVDGQVTEQYF
TRBV5-6	TRBJ2-5	-	16	-	TGTGCCAGCAGCTGGGGGGGGTCGACAGGCCAGGAGACCCAGTACTTC	CASSWGGSTGQETQYF
TRBV5-6	TRBJ1-3	medium-sized	12	-	TGTGCCAGCAGCTCCTATAGTAACACCATATATTTT	CASSSYSNTIYF
TRBV27	TRBJ2-3	-	18	TRBD2	TGTGCCAGCAGTTTATGGCCTAGCGGGGGGCTTGGCACAGATACGCAGTATTTT	CASSLWPSGGLGTDTQYF
TRBV9	TRBJ2-7	-	13	TRBD1	TGTGCCAGCAGCGGGACAGGGACCTACGAGCAGTACTTC	CASSGTGTYEQYF
TRBV20-1	TRBJ1-5	-	10	-	TGCAGTGCCGTGACAAGTCACCAGCATTTT	CSAVTSHQHF
TRBV7-6	TRBJ2-7	few	16	TRBD2	TGTGCCAGCAGCTTAAGCGGGAGTATCGCTCTGAGCGAGCAGTACTTC	CASSLSGSIALSEQYF
TRBV27	TRBJ2-3	-	14	-	TGTGCCAGCAGTTTCAACAGACAGGCCGATACGCAGTATTTT	CASSFNRQADTQYF
TRBV10-3	TRBJ2-5	-	15	TRBD2	TGTGCCATCGCCCCGACTAGCGGGGGTCGGGAGACCCAGTACTTC	CAIAPTSGGRETQYF
TRBV20-1	TRBJ2-5	-	11	-	TGCAGCCGTAAACTGGTAGAGACCCAGTACTTC	CSRKLVETQYF
TRBV6-5	TRBJ2-2	-	16	-	TGTGCCAGCAGTTTATTACCACAGCCGTCGGCCGGGGAGCTGTTTTTT	CASSLLPQPSAGELFF
TRBV25-1	TRBJ1-6	-	15	TRBD1	TGTGCCAGCACCGCGGGACAGGGGGATAATTCACCCCTCCACTTT	CASTAGQGDNSPLHF
TRBV4-1	TRBJ1-3	-	17	-	TGCGCCAGCAGCCGTGGGGGACTCGTAGCTTCTGGAAACACCATATATTTT	CASSRGGLVASGNTIYF
TRBV29-1	TRBJ2-1	-	13	TRBD2	TGCAGCGTTGGGCTAGCGGCTTACAATGAGCAGTTCTTC	CSVGLAAYNEQFF
TRBV28	TRBJ1-2	-	13	-	TGTGCCAGCAGTTTATCTTCGCAGGAAGGCTACACCTTC	CASSLSSQEGYTF
TRBV11-2	TRBJ2-3	-	12	TRBD2	TGTGCCTCTCGGGGGGGCACAGATACGCAGTATTTT	CASRGGTDTQYF
TRBV4-1	TRBJ2-2	once	16	TRBD2	TGCGCCAGCAGCCAAGACAGGACTAGCGGACCCGGGGAGCTGTTTTTT	CASSQDRTSGPGELFF
TRBV30	TRBJ1-4	-	15	TRBD1	TGTGCCTGGAGTGGAAACAGGGGGGCGGGAGAAAAACTGTTTTTT	CAWSGNRGAGEKLFF
TRBV2	TRBJ1-1	few	12	-	TGTGCCAGCAGTGTCGCTAAGACTGAAGCTTTCTTT	CASSVAKTEAFF
TRBV7-9	TRBJ1-2	few	14	-	TGTGCCAGCAGCTCGAACCTCCGGGACTCGGGCTACACCTTC	CASSSNLRDSGYTF
TRBV7-8	TRBJ2-7	-	16	-	TGTGCCAGCAGCTTAGAATTCGGGAGCGGGTCCTACGAGCAGTACTTC	CASSLEFGSGSYEQYF
TRBV4-3	TRBJ1-3	-	15	-	TGCGCCAGCAGCCAAGACGGGACACCTTTGGGCCCCTCCCATTTT	CASSQDGTPLGPSHF
TRBV18	TRBJ2-1	few	16	-	TGTGCCAGCTCACCAATGGAGGGACCTATTTACAATGAGCAGTTCTTC	CASSPMEGPIYNEQFF
TRBV6-1	TRBJ1-1	-	16	-	TGTGCCAGCAGTGAACAAGCCGCGGGGCAGGGTGCTGAAGCTTTCTTT	CASSEQAAGQGAEAFF
TRBV6-5	TRBJ2-2	-	15	TRBD1	TGTGCCAGCAGGGAGGGACAGGGAAGCACCGGGGAGCTGTTTTTT	CASREGQGSTGELFF
TRBV2	TRBJ1-1	-	13	-	TGTGCCAGCAGTGGGGACTCCCGGGCTGAAGCTTTCTTT	CASSGDSRAEAFF
TRBV4-3	TRBJ2-1	-	16	TRBD2	TGCGCCAGCAGCCAGACACTAGCGGGGGACCTCAATGAGCAGTTCTTC	CASSQTLAGDLNEQFF
TRBV27	TRBJ1-5	-	14	TRBD1	TGTGCCAGCAGTTCCACAGGGGGGGATCAGCCCCAGCATTTT	CASSSTGGDQPQHF
TRBV7-2	TRBJ2-3	-	14	-	TGTGCCAGCAGCTTAGTCCGAGGCACAGATACGCAGTATTTT	CASSLVRGTDTQYF
TRBV7-9	TRBJ1-6	-	14	-	TGTGCCAGCAGCTTAGAACAGGTTAGATCACCCCTCCACTTT	CASSLEQVRSPLHF
TRBV6-5	TRBJ1-4	-	13	-	TGTGCCAGCAGTCCCCCTTTACGGGAAAAACTGTTTTTT	CASSPPLREKLFF
TRBV6-6	TRBJ1-6	-	13	-	TGTGCCAGCAGTGGGACATCTGATTCACCCCTCCACTTT	CASSGTSDSPLHF
TRBV5-1	TRBJ2-2	-	15	-	TGCGCCAGCAGCTTGGTGGCAGGGACTCCTGGGGAGCTGTTTTTT	CASSLVAGTPGELFF
TRBV7-2	TRBJ2-5	-	13	-	TGTGCCAGCAGCTTTCAGGGAAAAGAGACCCAGTACTTC	CASSFQGKETQYF
TRBV7-9	TRBJ1-1	few	11	-	TGTGCCAGCAGCTTAGTCCGTGAAGCTTTCTTT	CASSLVREAFF
TRBV5-1	TRBJ2-7	few	13	-	TGCGCCAGCAGCTCGCCCTCGCCAGGGGAGCAGTACTTC	CASSSPSPGEQYF
TRBV6-5	TRBJ1-5	few	14	TRBD1	TGTGCCAGCAGCCATGACAGGGGTAATCAGCCCCAGCATTTT	CASSHDRGNQPQHF
TRBV19	TRBJ2-5	-	18	TRBD2	TGTGCCAGTAGTCCCGGGACTAGCGGGCAACCATCAAGAGAGACCCAGTACTTC	CASSPGTSGQPSRETQYF
TRBV5-1	TRBJ1-2	-	13	TRBD1	TGCGCCAGCAGCGAACAGGGGGACTATGGCTACACCTTC	CASSEQGDYGYTF